The present T cell receptor beta chain was sequenced within a study of T-cell reconstitution after alpha-beta-depleted transplantation in children. With 3 bases removed from V and 6 bases from J, the gap between germline ends came to 12 bases. This CDR3 region has 14 residues. Germline CDR1 is SGHRS and CDR2 is YFSETQ. Unique molecular identifiers were incorporated when the TCRbeta library was constructed. TCRdb redid the calling of the PCR reads with MiXCR, one entry per CDR3 protein. This sample yields 700,000 to 950,000 distinct CDR3 sequences, of which roughly 16% are seen a single time; roughly 5% belongs to the top ten.

The clonotype originates from a male patient younger than 18 who had a stem cell transplant for acute lymphoblastic leukemia, so the T cells may come from the graft donor. The chain combines TRBV5-1 with TRBJ2-2, with D tentatively TRBD1 or TRBD2 (5 bases each). The sample in question was PBMCs, mostly from graft donor cells, obtained 360 days after TCRalphabeta/CD19-depleted stem cell transplant. CDR3 sequence reads: CASSSGMGPGELFF. The DNA of the CDR3 is TGCGCCAGCAGCTCCGGGATGGGACCCGGGGAGCTGTTTTTT.